One and the same sample provided the 16 T cell receptor beta chains below, sequenced in a study of vaccination and CD4 T cells after COVID-19. Their antigen targets remain unknown. The assay that was used to sequence DNA from cultured CD4+ T cells was the Oncomine TCR Beta short-read assay. From the PCR reads, TCRdb called clonotypes with MiXCR, one entry per CDR3 protein. The sample has 7,000 or so distinct CDR3 sequences; about 79% are singletons. The treatment is: approximately 9-day PBMC culture with coronavirus spike peptide pools or control peptides (ViraFEST assay). The specimen sequenced was CD4+ T cells from blood, cultured in vitro. Receptors were obtained from a human donor who had recovered from COVID-19.

The chain combines TRBV27 with TRBJ2-7, with 8 bases matching TRBD1. Germline values: CDR1 MNHEY, CDR2 SMNVEV (reference sequence). Losses at the gene ends were 1 base for V and 2 bases for J; bases not matched to a gene: 4. The CDR3 has 15 amino acids. The CDR3 nucleotides are TGTGCCAGCAGTTTATTGACAGGGGCCACCTACGAGCAGTACTTC. It encodes CASSLLTGATYEQYF.

This chain joins TRBV5-1 and TRBJ1-2, with a weak D call TRBD1 (5 bases). V shed 4 bases and J shed 9 bases, with 19 bases lying between them. The CDR3 consists of 14 residues. Germline V gene data show CDR1 as SGHRS and CDR2 as YFSETQ. The CDR3 DNA is TGCGCCAGCAGCCCCACGGAGGGGCCGCGGCGCTACACCTTC. It codes for CASSPTEGPRRYTF. Full variable domain (remainder filled in from reference TRBV5-1 and TRBJ1-2): KAGVTQTPRYLIKTRGQQVTLSCSPISGHRSVSWYQQTPGQGLQFLFEYFSETQRNKGNFPGRFSGRQFSNSRSEMNVSTLELGDSALYLCASSPTEGPRRYTFGSGTRLTVV.

This clonotype has a single count. The chain uses TRBV24-1 and TRBJ2-2; 10 bases match TRBD1. V dropped 3 bases and J dropped 3; count of bases not matched to a gene: 6. The CDR3 sequence is 17 residues long. Germline V gene lookup returns CDR1 KGHDR and CDR2 SFDVKD. Here the CDR3 DNA reads TGTGCCACCAGTGATCCGAGGACAGGGGGGGACACCGGGGAGCTGTTTTTT. Amino acid sequence: CATSDPRTGGDTGELFF.

By sample share, this clonotype is large. The V gene is TRBV11-3, the J gene TRBJ1-1, with D unclear. The germline gives CDR1 SGHNT, CDR2 YENEEA. Trimming pared 7 bases from V and 3 bases from J, leaving 18 bases between. This CDR3 comprises 15 residues. The CDR3: CASTPAPVFYTEAFF. DNA of the CDR3: TGTGCCAGCACCCCAGCCCCGGTGTTCTACACTGAAGCTTTCTTT.

The V and J genes are TRBV28 and TRBJ1-5; the D is unclear. The ends were cut back, 3 bases at V and 0 bases at J, with 9 bases in the middle. The CDR3 is 15 amino acids. Germline lookup yields CDR1 MDHEN and CDR2 SYDVKM. CDR3 in amino acids: CASSFFSHSNQPQHF. As DNA, the CDR3 is TGTGCCAGCAGTTTCTTCAGTCATAGCAATCAGCCCCAGCATTTT.

CDR3 sequence reads: CASSDFGRANNSPLHF. CDR3 in DNA: TGTGCCAGCAGTGACTTCGGCAGGGCCAATAATTCACCCCTCCACTTT. V gene TRBV2 combines with J gene TRBJ1-6; TRBD1 might be the D (5 bases). The CDR3 is 16 amino acids. The V end was cut by 3 bases, the J end by 5 bases, with 14 bases between. Germline CDR1 SNHLY, CDR2 FYNNEI. Together with reference TRBV2 and TRBJ1-6, the CDR3 gives the full variable domain: EPEVTQTPSHQVTQMGQEVILRCVPISNHLYFYWYRQILGQKVEFLVSFYNNEISEKSEIFDDQFSVERPDGSNFTLKIRSTKLEDSAMYFCASSDFGRANNSPLHFGNGTRLTVT.

The genes are TRBV4-3 and TRBJ2-1; D possibly corresponds to TRBD2 (6 bases). The length of the CDR3 is 19 residues. Germline V gene sequence: CDR1 LGHNA, CDR2 YSLEER. Trimming stripped 1 base from V and 0 bases from J, with 19 bases between. CDR3 region: CASSQAVGGAIPSYNEQFF. The DNA for the CDR3 is TGCGCCAGCAGCCAAGCGGTAGGAGGGGCTATTCCCTCCTACAATGAGCAGTTCTTC.

The V and J genes are TRBV5-4 and TRBJ2-3; no firm D call. This CDR3 has 16 amino acids. Germline V gene lookup returns CDR1 SGHNT and CDR2 YYREEE (reference sequence). V lost 0 bases to trimming and J lost 0 bases, with 11 bases between them. In DNA, the CDR3 is TGTGCCAGCAGCTTGGTAGGGCCTATAAGCACAGATACGCAGTATTTT. Amino acids: CASSLVGPISTDTQYF.

The chain employs TRBV6-5 and TRBJ1-2, with D maybe TRBD1 (5 bases). Germline V lookup: CDR1 MNHEY, CDR2 SVGAGI. This CDR3 region has 13 residues. V lost 2 bases and J 4 bases, leaving 8 bases between the germline ends. The CDR3 reads CASSYAGSYGYTF. The CDR3 region has the DNA TGTGCCAGCAGTTACGCAGGGAGCTATGGCTACACCTTC.

This clonotype appeared a few times. The chain employs TRBV6-2 or TRBV6-3 and TRBJ1-2, with D unresolved. Germline V CDR1 and CDR2: MNHEY, SVGEGT. V lost 8 bases, J lost 5 bases, and 12 bases lay in between. The CDR3 length is 12 residues. CDR3 amino acids: CASGTEDYGYTF. As DNA, the CDR3 is TGTGCCAGCGGAACCGAGGATTATGGCTACACCTTC.

V gene TRBV20-1 combines with J gene TRBJ1-5; 8 bases fit TRBD1. V lost 5 bases and J lost 9; bases outside the gene matches: 9. CDR3 size: 13 residues. Looked up from germline, CDR1 is DFQATT and CDR2 is SNEGSKA (reference sequence). The CDR3 protein is CSAGQGADGPQHF. The DNA for the CDR3 is TGCAGTGCTGGTCAGGGGGCGGACGGGCCCCAGCATTTT.

J is TRBJ1-2 and V is TRBV30; D remains ambiguous. With 2 bases removed from V and 7 bases from J, the gap between germline ends came to 14 bases. Germline-derived CDR1 and CDR2 are GTSNPN and SVGIG (reference sequence). This CDR3 has 13 residues. The CDR3 reads CAWSRLTVVGYTF. CDR3 nucleotides: TGTGCCTGGAGTCGCCTAACGGTGGTTGGCTACACCTTC. Supplemented by reference TRBV30 and TRBJ1-2, the full variable domain reads SQTIHQWPATLVQPVGSPLSLECTVEGTSNPNLYWYRQAAGRGLQLLFYSVGIGQISSEVPQNLSASRPQDRQFILSSKKLLLSDSGFYLCAWSRLTVVGYTFGSGTRLTVV.

There are a few counts of this clonotype. This rearrangement joins TRBV5-8 to TRBJ2-2; 11 bases agree with TRBD1. The CDR3 has 15 residues. Germline values: CDR1 SGHTS, CDR2 YDEGEE. The V segment lost 5 bases and the J segment 8 bases; nucleotides outside the gene matches: 8. CDR3 DNA sequence: TGTGCCAGCAGTCGTCGGGACAGGGGGTTGGGGGAGCTGTTTTTT. Its translation is CASSRRDRGLGELFF.

This chain connects TRBV27 to TRBJ2-2, with a tentative D call TRBD2 (5 bases). V gave up 5 bases and J gave up 6 bases, with 16 bases separating them. The CDR3 is made up of 15 amino acids. CDR1 is MNHEY, CDR2 SMNVEV, per germline (reference sequence). CDR3 coding DNA: TGTGCCAGCAGTAAGTTACCGCTAGCCGCCGGGGAGCTGTTTTTT. It encodes CASSKLPLAAGELFF.

This chain joins TRBV28 and TRBJ1-6, with D unclear. The germline gives CDR1 MDHEN, CDR2 SYDVKM. The CDR3 runs 15 residues. Trimming took 5 bases from V and 7 from J, leaving 15 bases between them. The CDR3 protein is CASSQDIRGNSPLHF. CDR3 bases: TGTGCCAGCAGTCAAGACATTCGCGGGAATTCACCCCTCCACTTT. Drawing the rest from reference TRBV28 and TRBJ1-6, the complete variable domain is DVKVTQSSRYLVKRTGEKVFLECVQDMDHENMFWYRQDPGLGLRLIYFSYDVKMKEKGDIPEGYSVSREKKERFSLILESASTNQTSMYLCASSQDIRGNSPLHFGNGTRLTVT.

J is TRBJ2-3 and V is TRBV7-6; D is uncertain. The CDR3 is 13 amino acids. With 4 bases removed from V and 4 bases from J, the gap between germline ends came to 9 bases. Germline V CDR1 and CDR2: SGHVS, FNYEAQ. The CDR3 region has the DNA TGTGCCAGCAGCTCCCCCCCCGCAGATACGCAGTATTTT. It specifies CASSSPPADTQYF.